One T cell receptor beta chain is described in this entry. The antigen is unknown. This entry belongs to a study of shared clonotypes between healthy human individuals. Regarding the study as a whole: Tissues were not sampled, only blood, and their repertoires likely differ.

Sorted subsets were amplified in replicate PCRs using around 200 ng DNA, about 30,000 T cell genomes. Clones were sequenced by immunoSEQ multiplex PCR, and TCRdb holds only the in-frame ones, with some missing. The table has some 2.1 million clones, just under 95% seen once. It was CD45RO-negative cells, positively selected for CCR7, that made up naive CD8 cells, with terminally differentiated effector memory CD45RA+ cells excluded. V was cut by 8 bases and J by 1 base, with 11 bases left in between. Germline V lookup: CDR1 SEHNR, CDR2 FQNEAQ (reference sequence). The CDR3 has 14 amino acids. The rearrangement uses TRBV7-9 and TRBJ2-2; the D is unclear. This receptor was obtained from a man between 18 and 35 years old in good health. Sample: naive CD8+ T cells sorted from blood. CDR3 nucleotide sequence: TGTGCCAGCTCCTATGCAGGGAACACCGGGGAGCTGTTTTTT. It codes for CASSYAGNTGELFF.